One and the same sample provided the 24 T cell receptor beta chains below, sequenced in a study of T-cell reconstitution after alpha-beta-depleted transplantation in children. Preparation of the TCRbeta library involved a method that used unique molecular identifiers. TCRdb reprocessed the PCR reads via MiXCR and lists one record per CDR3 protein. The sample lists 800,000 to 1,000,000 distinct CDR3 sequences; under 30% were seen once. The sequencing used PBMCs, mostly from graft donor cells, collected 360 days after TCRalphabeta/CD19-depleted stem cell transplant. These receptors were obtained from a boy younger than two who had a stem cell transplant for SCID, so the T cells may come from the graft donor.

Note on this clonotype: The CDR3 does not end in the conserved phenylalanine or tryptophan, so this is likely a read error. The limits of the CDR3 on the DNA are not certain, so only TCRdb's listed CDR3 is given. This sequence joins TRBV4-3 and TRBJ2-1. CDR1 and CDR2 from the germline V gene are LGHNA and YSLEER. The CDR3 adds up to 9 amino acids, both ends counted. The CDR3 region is CASSQVGWV.

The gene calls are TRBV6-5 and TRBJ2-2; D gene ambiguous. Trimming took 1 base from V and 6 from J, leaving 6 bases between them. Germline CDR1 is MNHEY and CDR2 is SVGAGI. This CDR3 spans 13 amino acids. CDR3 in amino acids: CASSYYVSGELFF. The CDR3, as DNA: TGTGCCAGCAGTTACTATGTCTCCGGGGAGCTGTTTTTT.

The CDR3 DNA follows: TGTGCCAGCAGCGTCCAGGGATCCAATGAGCAGTTCTTC. Translated: CASSVQGSNEQFF. The rearrangement links TRBV11-3 to TRBJ2-1; possible D gene TRBD1, 5 bases. This CDR3 contains 13 residues. Germline V lookup: CDR1 SGHNT, CDR2 YENEEA. Trimming stripped 5 bases from V and 6 bases from J, with 11 bases between.

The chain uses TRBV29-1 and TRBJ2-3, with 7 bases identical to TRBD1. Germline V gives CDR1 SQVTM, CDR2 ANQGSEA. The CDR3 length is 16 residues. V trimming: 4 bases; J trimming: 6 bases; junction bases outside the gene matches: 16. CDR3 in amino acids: CSVGSGLTGRWDTQYF. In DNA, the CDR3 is TGCAGCGTTGGTTCGGGGCTGACAGGGCGGTGGGATACGCAGTATTTT.

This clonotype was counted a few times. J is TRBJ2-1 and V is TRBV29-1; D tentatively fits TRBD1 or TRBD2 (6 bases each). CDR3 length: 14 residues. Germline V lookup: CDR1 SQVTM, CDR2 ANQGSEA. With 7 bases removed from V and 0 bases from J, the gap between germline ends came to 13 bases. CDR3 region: CSAGGRSSYNEQFF. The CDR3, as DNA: TGCAGCGCCGGGGGCCGGAGCTCCTACAATGAGCAGTTCTTC.

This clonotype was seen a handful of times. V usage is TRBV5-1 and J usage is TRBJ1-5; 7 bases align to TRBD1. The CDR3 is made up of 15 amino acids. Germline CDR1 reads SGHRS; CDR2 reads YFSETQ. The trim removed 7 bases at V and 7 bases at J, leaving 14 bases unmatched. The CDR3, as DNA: TGCGCCAGCCGCGTAAACCCGGGACAGTTGCAGCCCCAGCATTTT. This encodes CASRVNPGQLQPQHF.

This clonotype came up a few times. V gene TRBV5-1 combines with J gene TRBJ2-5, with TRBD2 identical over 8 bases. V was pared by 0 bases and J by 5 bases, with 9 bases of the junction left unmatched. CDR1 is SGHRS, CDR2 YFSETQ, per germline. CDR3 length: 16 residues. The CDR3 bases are TGCGCCAGCAGCTTGGGAACCAGCGGGGGTATTGAGACCCAGTACTTC. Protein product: CASSLGTSGGIETQYF.

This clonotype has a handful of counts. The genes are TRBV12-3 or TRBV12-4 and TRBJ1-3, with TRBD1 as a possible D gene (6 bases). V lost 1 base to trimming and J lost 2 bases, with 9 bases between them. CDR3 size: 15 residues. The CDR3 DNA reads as TGTGCCAGCAGTTTAGGGACAGTCCCTGGAAACACCATATATTTT. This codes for CASSLGTVPGNTIYF.

The CDR3, as DNA: TGCAGTGCTACCTCGACAGTATACAATGAGCAGTTCTTC. It translates to CSATSTVYNEQFF. V usage is TRBV20-1 and J usage is TRBJ2-1; weak D call: TRBD1 (5 bases). Trimming pared 4 bases from V and 4 bases from J, leaving 11 bases between. The CDR3 has 13 amino acids. Germline V gene sequence: CDR1 DFQATT, CDR2 SNEGSKA (reference sequence).

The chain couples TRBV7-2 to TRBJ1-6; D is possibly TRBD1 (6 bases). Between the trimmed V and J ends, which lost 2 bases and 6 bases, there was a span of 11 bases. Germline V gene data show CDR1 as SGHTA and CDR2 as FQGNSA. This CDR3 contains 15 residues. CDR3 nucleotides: TGTGCCAGCAGCTTAAGGGGGGCTGCTAATTCACCCCTCCACTTT. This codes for CASSLRGAANSPLHF.

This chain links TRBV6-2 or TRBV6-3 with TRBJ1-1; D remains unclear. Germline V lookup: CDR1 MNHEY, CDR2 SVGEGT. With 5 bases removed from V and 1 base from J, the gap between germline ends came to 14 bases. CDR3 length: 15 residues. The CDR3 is CASSATTPPNTEAFF. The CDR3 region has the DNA TGTGCCAGCAGTGCTACAACTCCACCGAACACTGAAGCTTTCTTT.

The CDR3 bases are TGCAGTGCCCGCCCGGGGAACAATTCACCCCTCCACTTT. Amino acid sequence: CSARPGNNSPLHF. V and J are TRBV20-1 and TRBJ1-6; no clear D gene. The CDR3 totals 13 residues. The V end was cut by 6 bases, the J end by 7 bases, with 13 bases between. CDR1 DFQATT and CDR2 SNEGSKA come from the germline V gene (reference sequence).

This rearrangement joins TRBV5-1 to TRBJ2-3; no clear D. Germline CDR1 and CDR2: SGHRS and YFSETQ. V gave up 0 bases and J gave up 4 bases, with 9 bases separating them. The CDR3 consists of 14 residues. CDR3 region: CASSLDRSPDTQYF. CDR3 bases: TGCGCCAGCAGCTTGGATAGGAGCCCAGATACGCAGTATTTT.

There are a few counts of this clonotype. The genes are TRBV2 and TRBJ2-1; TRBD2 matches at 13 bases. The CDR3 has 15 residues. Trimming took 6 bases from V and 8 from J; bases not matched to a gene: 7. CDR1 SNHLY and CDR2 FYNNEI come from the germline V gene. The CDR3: CASRNGLAGVHEQFF. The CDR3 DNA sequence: TGTGCCAGCAGGAACGGACTAGCGGGGGTACATGAGCAGTTCTTC. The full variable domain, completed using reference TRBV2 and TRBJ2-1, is EPEVTQTPSHQVTQMGQEVILRCVPISNHLYFYWYRQILGQKVEFLVSFYNNEISEKSEIFDDQFSVERPDGSNFTLKIRSTKLEDSAMYFCASRNGLAGVHEQFFGPGTRLTVL.

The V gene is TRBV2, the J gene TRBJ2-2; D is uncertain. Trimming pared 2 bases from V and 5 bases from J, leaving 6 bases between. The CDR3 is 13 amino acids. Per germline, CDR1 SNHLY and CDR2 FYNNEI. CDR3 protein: CASSEFGTGELFF. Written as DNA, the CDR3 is TGTGCCAGCAGTGAATTTGGAACCGGGGAGCTGTTTTTT.

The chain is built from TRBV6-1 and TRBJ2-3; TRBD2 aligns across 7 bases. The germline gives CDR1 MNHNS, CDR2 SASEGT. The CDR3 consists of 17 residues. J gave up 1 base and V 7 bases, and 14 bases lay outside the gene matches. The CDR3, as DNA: TGTGCCAGCAAAGTTAGGTTTCTACGGGGGGGCACAGATACGCAGTATTTT. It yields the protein CASKVRFLRGGTDTQYF.

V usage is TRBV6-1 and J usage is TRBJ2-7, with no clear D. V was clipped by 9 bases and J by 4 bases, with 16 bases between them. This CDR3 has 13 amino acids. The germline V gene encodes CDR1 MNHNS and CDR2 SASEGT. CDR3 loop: CASRTTASYEQYF. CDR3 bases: TGTGCCAGTAGGACGACTGCCTCATACGAGCAGTACTTC.

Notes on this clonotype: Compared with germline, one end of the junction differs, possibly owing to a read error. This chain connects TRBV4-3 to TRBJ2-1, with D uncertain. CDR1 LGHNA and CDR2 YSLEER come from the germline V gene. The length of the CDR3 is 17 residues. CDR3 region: CASSQDRASSSYNKQFF. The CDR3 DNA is TGCGCCAGCAGCCAAGATAGGGCGTCCAGCTCCTACAATAAGCAGTTCTTC.

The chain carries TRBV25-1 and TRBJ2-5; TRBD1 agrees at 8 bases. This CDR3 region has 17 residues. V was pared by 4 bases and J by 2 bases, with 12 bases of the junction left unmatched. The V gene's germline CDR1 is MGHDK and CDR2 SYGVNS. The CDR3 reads CASSVETRDRIQETQYF. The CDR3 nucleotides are TGTGCCAGCAGTGTCGAAACCCGGGACAGGATTCAAGAGACCCAGTACTTC.

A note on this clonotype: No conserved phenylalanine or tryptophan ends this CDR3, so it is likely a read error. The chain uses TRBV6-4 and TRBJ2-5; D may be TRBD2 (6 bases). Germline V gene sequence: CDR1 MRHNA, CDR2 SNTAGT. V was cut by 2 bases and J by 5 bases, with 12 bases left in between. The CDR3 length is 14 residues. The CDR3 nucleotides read TGTGCCAGCAGTGACGGGGGGTTCGGGGAGACCCAGTACTAC. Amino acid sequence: CASSDGGFGETQYY.

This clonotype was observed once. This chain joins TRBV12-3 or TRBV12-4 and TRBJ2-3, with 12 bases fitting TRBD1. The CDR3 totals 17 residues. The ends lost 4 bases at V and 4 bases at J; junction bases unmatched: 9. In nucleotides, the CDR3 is TGTGCCAGCAGTTGGGGGACAGGGGGCGCGATTGCAGATACGCAGTATTTT. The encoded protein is CASSWGTGGAIADTQYF.

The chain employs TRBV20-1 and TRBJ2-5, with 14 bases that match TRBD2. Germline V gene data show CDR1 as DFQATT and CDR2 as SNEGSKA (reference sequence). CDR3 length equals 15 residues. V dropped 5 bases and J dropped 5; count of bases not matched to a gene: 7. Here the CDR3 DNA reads TGCAGTGCTTTGACTAGCGGGGGGGTAGCGGAGACCCAGTACTTC. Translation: CSALTSGGVAETQYF.

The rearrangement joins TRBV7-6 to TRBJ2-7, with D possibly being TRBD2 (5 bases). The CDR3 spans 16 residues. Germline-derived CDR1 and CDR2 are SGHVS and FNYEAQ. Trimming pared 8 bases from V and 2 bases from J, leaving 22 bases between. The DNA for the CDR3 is TGTGCCAGCTGGGAATCCCCCGGGGTGGGGACCTACGAGCAGTACTTC. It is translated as CASWESPGVGTYEQYF.

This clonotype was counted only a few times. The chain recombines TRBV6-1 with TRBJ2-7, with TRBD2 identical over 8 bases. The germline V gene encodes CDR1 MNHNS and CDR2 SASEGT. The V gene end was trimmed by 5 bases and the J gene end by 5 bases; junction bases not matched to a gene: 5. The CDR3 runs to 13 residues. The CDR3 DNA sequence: TGTGCCAGCAGTCCCGGACTAGCCCACGAGCAGTACTTC. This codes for CASSPGLAHEQYF.